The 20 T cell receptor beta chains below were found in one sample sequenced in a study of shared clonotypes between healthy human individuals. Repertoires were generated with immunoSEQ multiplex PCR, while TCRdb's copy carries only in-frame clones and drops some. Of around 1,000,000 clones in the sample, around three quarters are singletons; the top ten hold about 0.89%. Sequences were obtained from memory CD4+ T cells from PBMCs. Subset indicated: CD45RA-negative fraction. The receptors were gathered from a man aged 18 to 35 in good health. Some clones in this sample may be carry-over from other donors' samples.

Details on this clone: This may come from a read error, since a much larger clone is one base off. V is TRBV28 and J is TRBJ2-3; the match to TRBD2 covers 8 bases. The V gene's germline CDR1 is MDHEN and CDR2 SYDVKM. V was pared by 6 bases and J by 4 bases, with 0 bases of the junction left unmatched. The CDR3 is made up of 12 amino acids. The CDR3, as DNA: TGTGCCAGCAGCGGGGGGGCAGATACGCAGTATTTT. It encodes CASSGGADTQYF.

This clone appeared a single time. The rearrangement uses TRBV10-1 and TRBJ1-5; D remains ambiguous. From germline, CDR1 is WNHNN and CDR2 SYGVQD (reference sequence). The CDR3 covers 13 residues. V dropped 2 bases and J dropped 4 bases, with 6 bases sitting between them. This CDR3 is CASSEGLNQPQHF. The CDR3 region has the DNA TGCGCCAGCAGTGAGGGTCTGAATCAGCCCCAGCATTTT.

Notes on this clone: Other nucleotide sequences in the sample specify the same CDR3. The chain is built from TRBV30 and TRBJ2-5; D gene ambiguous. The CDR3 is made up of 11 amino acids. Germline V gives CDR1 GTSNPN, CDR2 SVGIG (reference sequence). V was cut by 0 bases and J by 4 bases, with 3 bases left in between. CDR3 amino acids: CAWSVGETQYF. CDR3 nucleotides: TGTGCCTGGAGTGTAGGAGAGACCCAGTACTTC. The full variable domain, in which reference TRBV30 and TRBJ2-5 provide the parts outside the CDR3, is SQTIHQWPATLVQPVGSPLSLECTVEGTSNPNLYWYRQAAGRGLQLLFYSVGIGQISSEVPQNLSASRPQDRQFILSSKKLLLSDSGFYLCAWSVGETQYFGPGTRLLVL.

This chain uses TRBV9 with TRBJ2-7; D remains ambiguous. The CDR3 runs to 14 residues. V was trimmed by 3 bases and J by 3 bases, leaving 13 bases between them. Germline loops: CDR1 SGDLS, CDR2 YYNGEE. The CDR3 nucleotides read TGTGCCAGCAGCGAGGGTTTAGGGCACTACGAGCAGTACTTC. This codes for CASSEGLGHYEQYF.

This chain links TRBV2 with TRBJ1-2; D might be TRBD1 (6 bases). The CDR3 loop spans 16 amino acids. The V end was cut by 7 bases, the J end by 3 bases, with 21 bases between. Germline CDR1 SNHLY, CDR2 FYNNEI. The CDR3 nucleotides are TGTGCCAGCATCCTCACCCTGACAGGAGCACACTATGGCTACACCTTC. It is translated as CASILTLTGAHYGYTF.

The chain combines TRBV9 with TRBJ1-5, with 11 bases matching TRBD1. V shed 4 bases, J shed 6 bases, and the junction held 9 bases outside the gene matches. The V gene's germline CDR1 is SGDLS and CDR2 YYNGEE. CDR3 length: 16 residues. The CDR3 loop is CASSPGQGARGQPQHF. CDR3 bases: TGTGCCAGCAGCCCTGGACAGGGGGCAAGAGGTCAGCCCCAGCATTTT.

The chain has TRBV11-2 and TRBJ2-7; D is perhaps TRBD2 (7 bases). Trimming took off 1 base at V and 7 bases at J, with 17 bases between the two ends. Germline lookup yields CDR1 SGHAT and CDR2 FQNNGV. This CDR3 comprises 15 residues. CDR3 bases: TGTGCCAGCAGCTTAGCCGGGGGGCGGCAGGGAGAGCAGTACTTC. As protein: CASSLAGGRQGEQYF.

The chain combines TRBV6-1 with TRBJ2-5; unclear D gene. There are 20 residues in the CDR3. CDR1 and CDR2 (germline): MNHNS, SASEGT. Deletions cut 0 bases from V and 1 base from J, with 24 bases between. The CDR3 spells CASSEAHPGRLWAVQETQYF. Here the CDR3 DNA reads TGTGCCAGCAGTGAAGCGCACCCTGGACGTCTCTGGGCAGTCCAAGAGACCCAGTACTTC.

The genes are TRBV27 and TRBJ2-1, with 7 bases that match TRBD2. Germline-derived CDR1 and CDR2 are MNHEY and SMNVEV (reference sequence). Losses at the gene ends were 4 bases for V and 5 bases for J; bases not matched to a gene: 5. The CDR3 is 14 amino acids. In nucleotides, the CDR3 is TGTGCCAGCAGTTGGGGAGGGAACCACAATGAGCAGTTCTTC. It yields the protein CASSWGGNHNEQFF.

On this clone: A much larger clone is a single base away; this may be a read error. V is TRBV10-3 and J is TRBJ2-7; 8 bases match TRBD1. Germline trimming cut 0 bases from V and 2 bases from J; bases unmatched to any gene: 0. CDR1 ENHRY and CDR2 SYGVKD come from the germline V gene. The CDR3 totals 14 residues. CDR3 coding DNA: TGTGCCATCAGTGAGTCGGGACAGGCCTACGAGCAGTACTTC. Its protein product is CAISESGQAYEQYF.

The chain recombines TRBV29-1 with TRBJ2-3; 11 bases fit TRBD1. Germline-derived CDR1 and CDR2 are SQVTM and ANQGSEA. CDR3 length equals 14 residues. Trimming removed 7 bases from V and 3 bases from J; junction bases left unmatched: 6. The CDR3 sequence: CSADRGPATDTQYF. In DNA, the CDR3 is TGCAGCGCGGACAGGGGGCCGGCGACAGATACGCAGTATTTT.

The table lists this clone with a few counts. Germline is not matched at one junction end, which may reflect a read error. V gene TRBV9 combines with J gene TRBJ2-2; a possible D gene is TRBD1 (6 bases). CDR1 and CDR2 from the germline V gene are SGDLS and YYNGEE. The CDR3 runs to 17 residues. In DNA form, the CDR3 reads TGTACCAGCAGCGTAGCTCGAGGGGGTGGAAACACCGGGGAGCTGTTTTTT. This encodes CTSSVARGGGNTGELFF.

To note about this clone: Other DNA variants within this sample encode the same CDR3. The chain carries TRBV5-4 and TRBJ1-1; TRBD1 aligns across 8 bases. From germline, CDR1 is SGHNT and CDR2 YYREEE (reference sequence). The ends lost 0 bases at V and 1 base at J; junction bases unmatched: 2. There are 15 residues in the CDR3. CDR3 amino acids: CASSLGTGRNTEAFF. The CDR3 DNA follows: TGTGCCAGCAGCTTGGGGACAGGGAGGAACACTGAAGCTTTCTTT.

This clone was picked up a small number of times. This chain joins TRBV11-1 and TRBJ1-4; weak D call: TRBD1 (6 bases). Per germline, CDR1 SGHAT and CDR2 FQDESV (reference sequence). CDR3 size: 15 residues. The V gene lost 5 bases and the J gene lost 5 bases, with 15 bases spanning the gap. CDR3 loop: CASSQKWQGNEKLFF. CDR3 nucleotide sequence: TGTGCCAGCAGCCAAAAGTGGCAGGGGAATGAAAAACTGTTTTTT.

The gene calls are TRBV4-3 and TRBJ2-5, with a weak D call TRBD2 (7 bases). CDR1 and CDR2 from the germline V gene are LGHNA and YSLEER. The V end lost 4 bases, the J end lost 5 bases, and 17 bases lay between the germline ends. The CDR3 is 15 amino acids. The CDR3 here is CASSRATQGGETQYF. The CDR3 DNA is TGCGCCAGCAGCCGGGCAACACAGGGAGGGGAGACCCAGTACTTC.

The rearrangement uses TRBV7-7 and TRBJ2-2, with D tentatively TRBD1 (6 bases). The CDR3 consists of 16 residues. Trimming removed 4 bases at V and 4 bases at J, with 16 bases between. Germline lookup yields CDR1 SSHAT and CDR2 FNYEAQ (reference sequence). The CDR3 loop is CASSWNRAAGTGELFF. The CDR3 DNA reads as TGTGCCAGCAGCTGGAACAGGGCCGCAGGCACCGGGGAGCTGTTTTTT.

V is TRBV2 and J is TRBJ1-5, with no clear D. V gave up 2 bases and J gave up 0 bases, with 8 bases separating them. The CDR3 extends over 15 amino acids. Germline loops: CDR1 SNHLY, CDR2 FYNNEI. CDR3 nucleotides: TGTGCCAGCAGTGAACAGCCACATAGCAATCAGCCCCAGCATTTT. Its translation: CASSEQPHSNQPQHF.

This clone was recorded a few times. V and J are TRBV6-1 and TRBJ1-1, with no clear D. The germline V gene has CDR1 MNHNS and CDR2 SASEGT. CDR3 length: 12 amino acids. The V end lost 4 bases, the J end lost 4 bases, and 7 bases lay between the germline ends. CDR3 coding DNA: TGTGCCAGCAGTGGGTACAGCACTGAAGCTTTCTTT. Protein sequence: CASSGYSTEAFF.

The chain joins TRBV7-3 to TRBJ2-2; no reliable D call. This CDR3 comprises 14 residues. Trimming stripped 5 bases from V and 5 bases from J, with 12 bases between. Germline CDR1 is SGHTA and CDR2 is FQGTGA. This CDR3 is CASSARTGTGELFF. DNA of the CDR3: TGTGCCAGCAGCGCACGAACTGGAACCGGGGAGCTGTTTTTT.

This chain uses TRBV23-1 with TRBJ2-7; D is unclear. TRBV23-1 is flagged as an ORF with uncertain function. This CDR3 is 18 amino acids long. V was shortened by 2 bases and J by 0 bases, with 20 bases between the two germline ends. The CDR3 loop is CASSQSSPYGLISYEQYF. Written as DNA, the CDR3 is TGCGCCAGCAGTCAAAGTAGCCCTTACGGTCTTATCTCCTACGAGCAGTACTTC.